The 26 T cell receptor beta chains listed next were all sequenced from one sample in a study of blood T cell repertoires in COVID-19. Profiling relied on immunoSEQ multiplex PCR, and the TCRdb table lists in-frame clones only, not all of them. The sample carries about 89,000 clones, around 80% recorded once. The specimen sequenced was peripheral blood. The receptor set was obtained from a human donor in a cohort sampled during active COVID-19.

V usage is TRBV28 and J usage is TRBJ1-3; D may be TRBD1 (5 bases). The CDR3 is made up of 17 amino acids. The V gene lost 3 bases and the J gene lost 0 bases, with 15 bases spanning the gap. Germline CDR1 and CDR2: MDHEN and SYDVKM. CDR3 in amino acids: CASSLVGDWGSGNTIYF. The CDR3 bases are TGTGCCAGCAGTTTGGTTGGGGACTGGGGCTCTGGAAACACCATATATTTT.

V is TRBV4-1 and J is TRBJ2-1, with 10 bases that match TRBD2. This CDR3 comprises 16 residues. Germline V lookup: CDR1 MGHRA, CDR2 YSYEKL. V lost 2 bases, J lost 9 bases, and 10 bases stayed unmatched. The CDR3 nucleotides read TGCGCCAGCAGCCAACCACTAGCGGGAACTAAGGGTGAGCAGTTCTTC. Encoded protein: CASSQPLAGTKGEQFF.

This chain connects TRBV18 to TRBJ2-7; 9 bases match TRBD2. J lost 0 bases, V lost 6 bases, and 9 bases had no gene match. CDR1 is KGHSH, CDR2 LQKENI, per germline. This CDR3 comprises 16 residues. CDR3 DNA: TGTGCCAGCTCCCCCTATCAAGCGGGAGGCTCCTACGAGCAGTACTTC. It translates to CASSPYQAGGSYEQYF.

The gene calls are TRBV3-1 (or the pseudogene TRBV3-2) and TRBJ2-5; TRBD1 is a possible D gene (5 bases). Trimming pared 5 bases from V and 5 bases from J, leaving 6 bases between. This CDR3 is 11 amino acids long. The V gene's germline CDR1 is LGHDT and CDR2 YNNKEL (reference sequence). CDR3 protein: CASSNRETQYF. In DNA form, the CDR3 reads TGTGCCAGCAGCAACAGGGAGACCCAGTACTTC.

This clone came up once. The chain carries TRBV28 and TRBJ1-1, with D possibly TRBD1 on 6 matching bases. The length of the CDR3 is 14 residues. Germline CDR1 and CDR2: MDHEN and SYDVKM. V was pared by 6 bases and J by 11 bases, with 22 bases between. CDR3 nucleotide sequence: TGTGCCAGCAGCTCGCCGGGCCTCTCAGGGGAGGCTTTCTTT. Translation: CASSSPGLSGEAFF.

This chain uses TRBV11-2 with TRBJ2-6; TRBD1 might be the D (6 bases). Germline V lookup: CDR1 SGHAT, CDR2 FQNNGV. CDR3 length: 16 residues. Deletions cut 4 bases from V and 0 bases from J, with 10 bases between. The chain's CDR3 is CASSWGPFSGANVLTF. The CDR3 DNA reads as TGTGCCAGCAGCTGGGGGCCTTTCTCTGGGGCCAACGTCCTGACTTTC.

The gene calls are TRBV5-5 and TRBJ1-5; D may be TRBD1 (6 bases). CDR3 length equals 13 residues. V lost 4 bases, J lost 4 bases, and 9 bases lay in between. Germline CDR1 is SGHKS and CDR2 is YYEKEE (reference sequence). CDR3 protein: CASSADRNQPQHF. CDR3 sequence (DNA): TGTGCCAGCAGCGCCGACAGGAATCAGCCCCAGCATTTT.

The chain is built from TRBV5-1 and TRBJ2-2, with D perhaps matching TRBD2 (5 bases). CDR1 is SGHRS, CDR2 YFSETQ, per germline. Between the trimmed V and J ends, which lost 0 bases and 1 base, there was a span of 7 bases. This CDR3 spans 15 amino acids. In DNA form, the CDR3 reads TGCGCCAGCAGCTTGGCCGGAGGGAACACCGGGGAGCTGTTTTTT. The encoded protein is CASSLAGGNTGELFF. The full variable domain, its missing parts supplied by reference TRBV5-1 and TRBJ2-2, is KAGVTQTPRYLIKTRGQQVTLSCSPISGHRSVSWYQQTPGQGLQFLFEYFSETQRNKGNFPGRFSGRQFSNSRSEMNVSTLELGDSALYLCASSLAGGNTGELFFGEGSRLTVL.

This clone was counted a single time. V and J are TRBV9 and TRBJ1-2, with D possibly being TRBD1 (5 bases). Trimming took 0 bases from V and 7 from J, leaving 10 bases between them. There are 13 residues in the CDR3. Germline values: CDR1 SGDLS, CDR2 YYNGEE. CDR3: CASSVDHGGGYTF. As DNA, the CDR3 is TGTGCCAGCAGCGTAGATCACGGGGGTGGCTACACCTTC.

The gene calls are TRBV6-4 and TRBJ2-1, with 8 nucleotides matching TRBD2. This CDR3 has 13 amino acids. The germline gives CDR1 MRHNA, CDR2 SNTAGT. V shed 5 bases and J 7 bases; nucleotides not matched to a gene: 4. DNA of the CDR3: TGTGCCAGCAGTACCGGGACTAGAAATGAGCAGTTCTTC. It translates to CASSTGTRNEQFF.

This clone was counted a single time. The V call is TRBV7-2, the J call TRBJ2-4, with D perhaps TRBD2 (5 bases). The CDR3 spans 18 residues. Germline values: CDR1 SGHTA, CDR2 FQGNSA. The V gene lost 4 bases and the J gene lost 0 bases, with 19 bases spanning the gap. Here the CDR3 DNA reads TGTGCCAGCAGCTACCTAGCTATGAGCGGTCTAGCCAAAAACATTCAGTACTTC. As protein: CASSYLAMSGLAKNIQYF.

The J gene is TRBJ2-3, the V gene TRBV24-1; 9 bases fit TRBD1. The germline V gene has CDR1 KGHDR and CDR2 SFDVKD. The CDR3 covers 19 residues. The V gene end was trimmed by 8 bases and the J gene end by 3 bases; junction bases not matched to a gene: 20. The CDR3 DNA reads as TGTGCCACCATCGTGCCCCCCCCAGGGACAGGGTTGGAGACAGATACGCAGTATTTT. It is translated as CATIVPPPGTGLETDTQYF.

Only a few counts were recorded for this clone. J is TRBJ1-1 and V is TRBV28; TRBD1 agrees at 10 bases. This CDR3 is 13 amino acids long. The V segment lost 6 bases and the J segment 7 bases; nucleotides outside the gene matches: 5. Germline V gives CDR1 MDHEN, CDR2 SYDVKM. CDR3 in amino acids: CASSRDRGYEAFF. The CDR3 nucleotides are TGTGCCAGCAGCCGGGACAGGGGTTATGAAGCTTTCTTT.

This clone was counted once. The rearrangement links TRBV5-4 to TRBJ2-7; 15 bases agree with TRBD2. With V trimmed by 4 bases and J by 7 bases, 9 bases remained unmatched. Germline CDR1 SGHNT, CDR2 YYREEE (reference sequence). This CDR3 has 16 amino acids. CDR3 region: CASSAPGTSGGKEQYF. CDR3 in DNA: TGTGCCAGCAGCGCCCCCGGGACTAGCGGGGGGAAGGAGCAGTACTTC.

The CDR3 DNA follows: TGTGCCAGCAGTCCCCTCAGGGGTTCACCCCTCCACTTT. Protein sequence: CASSPLRGSPLHF. The chain combines TRBV6-5 with TRBJ1-6, with TRBD1 as a possible D gene (6 bases). Germline lookup yields CDR1 MNHEY and CDR2 SVGAGI. Trimming shortened V by 5 bases and J by 9 bases, and 11 bases separated the two germline ends. CDR3 length: 13 residues.

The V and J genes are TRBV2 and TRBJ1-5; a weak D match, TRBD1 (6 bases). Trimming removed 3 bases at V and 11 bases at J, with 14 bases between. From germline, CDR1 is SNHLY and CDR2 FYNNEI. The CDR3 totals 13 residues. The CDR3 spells CASSEAGESAQHF. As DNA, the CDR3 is TGTGCCAGCAGTGAGGCAGGGGAATCAGCCCAGCATTTT.

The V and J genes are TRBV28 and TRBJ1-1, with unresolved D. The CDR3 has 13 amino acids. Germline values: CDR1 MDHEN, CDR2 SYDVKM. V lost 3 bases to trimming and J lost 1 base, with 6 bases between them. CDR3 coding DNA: TGTGCCAGCAGTTTTTGGCAGAACACTGAAGCTTTCTTT. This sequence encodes CASSFWQNTEAFF. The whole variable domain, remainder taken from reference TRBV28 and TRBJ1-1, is DVKVTQSSRYLVKRTGEKVFLECVQDMDHENMFWYRQDPGLGLRLIYFSYDVKMKEKGDIPEGYSVSREKKERFSLILESASTNQTSMYLCASSFWQNTEAFFGQGTRLTVV.

CDR3 DNA: TGTGCCAGCAGCTTGTCCGGGACAGCCCACTACGAGCAGTACTTC. Translated, it gives CASSLSGTAHYEQYF. V usage is TRBV5-4 and J usage is TRBJ2-7; 7 nucleotides align to TRBD1. Losses at the gene ends were 1 base for V and 3 bases for J; bases not matched to a gene: 7. Per the germline V gene, CDR1 is SGHNT and CDR2 is YYREEE (reference sequence). This CDR3 has 15 residues.

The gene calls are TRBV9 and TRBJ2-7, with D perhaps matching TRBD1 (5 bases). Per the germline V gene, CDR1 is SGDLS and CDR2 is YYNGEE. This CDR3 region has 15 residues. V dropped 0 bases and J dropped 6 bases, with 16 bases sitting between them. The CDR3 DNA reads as TGTGCCAGCAGCGTAGGAGGCAGGGATGGTAGCGAGCAGTACTTC. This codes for CASSVGGRDGSEQYF.

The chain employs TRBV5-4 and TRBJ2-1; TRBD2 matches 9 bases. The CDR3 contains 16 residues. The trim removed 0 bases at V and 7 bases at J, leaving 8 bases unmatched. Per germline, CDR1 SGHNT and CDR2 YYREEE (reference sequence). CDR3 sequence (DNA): TGTGCCAGCAGCTTGGGCGGGGCTAGCGGGACGAATGAGCAGTTCTTC. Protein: CASSLGGASGTNEQFF.

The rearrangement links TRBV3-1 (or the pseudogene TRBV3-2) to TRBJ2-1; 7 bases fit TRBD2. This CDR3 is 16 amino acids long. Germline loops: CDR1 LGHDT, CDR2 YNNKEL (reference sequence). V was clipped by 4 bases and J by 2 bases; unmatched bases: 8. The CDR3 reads CASSPWVAGPYNEQFF. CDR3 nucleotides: TGTGCCAGCAGCCCTTGGGTAGCGGGCCCCTACAATGAGCAGTTCTTC.

As DNA, the CDR3 is TGCGCCAGCAGCCAAGAACTCTTACAGGACACTGAAGCTTTCTTT. Its translation: CASSQELLQDTEAFF. This sequence joins TRBV4-1 and TRBJ1-1; tentative D call: TRBD1 (5 bases). In germline, CDR1 is MGHRA, CDR2 YSYEKL. Between the trimmed V and J ends, which lost 0 bases and 3 bases, there was a span of 11 bases. This CDR3 is 15 amino acids long.

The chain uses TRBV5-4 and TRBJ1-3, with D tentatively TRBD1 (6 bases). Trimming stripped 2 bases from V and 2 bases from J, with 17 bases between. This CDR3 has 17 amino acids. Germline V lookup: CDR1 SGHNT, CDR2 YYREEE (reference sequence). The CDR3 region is CASSFEGVTSTGNTIYF. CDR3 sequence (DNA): TGTGCCAGCAGCTTCGAGGGGGTGACCTCTACTGGAAACACCATATATTTT.

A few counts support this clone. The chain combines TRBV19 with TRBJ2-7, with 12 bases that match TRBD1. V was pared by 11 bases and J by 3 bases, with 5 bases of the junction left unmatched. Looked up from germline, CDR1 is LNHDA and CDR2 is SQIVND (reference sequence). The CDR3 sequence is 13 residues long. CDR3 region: CAAGTGGGYEQYF. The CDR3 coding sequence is TGTGCCGCCGGGACAGGGGGCGGCTACGAGCAGTACTTC.

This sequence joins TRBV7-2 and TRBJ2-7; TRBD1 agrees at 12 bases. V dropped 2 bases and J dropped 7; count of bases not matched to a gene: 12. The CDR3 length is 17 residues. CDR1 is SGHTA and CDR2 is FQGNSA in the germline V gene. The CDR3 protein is CASSLNRPGTGGSEQYF. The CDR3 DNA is TGTGCCAGCAGCTTAAATCGCCCGGGGACAGGGGGCTCAGAGCAGTACTTC.

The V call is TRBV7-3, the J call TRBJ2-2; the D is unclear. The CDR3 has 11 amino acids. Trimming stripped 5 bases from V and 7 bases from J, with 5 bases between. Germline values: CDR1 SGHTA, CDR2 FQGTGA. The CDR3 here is CASSPGGELFF. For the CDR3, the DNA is TGTGCCAGCAGCCCAGGCGGGGAGCTGTTTTTT. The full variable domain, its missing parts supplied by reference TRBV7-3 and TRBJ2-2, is GAGVSQTPSNKVTEKGKYVELRCDPISGHTALYWYRQSLGQGPEFLIYFQGTGAADDSGLPNDRFFAVRPEGSVSTLKIQRTERGDSAVYLCASSPGGELFFGEGSRLTVL.